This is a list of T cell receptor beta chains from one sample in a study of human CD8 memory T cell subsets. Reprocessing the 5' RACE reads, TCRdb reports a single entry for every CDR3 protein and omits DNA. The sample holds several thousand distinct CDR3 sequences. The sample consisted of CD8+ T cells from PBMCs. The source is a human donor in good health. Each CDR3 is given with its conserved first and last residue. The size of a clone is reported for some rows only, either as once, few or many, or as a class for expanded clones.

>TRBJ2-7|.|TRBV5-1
CASSLGTGAYEQYF
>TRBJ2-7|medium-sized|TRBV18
CASPARDLPYEQYF
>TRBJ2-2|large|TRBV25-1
CASSERTGEDTGELFF
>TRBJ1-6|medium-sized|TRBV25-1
CATSDRILNSPLHF
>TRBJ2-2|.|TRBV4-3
CASSQGGAKGELFF
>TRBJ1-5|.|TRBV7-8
CASSLALGGNQPQHF
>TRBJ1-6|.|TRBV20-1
CSAREDGDWSYNSPLHF
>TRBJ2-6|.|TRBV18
CASSPLAPSSGANVLTF
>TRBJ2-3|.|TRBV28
CASSRGTDTQYF
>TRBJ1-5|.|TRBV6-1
CASSQGIDQPQHF
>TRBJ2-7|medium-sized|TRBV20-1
CSAAPRGGYEQYF
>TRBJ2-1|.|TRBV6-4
CASSPELAGVDEQFF
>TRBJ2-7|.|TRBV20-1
CSARATRQAYEQYF
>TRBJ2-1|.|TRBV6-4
CASSDSGLDYNEQFF
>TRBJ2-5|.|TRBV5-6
CASSPRRDRGRETQYF
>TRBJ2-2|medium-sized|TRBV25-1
CASSGAANTGELFF
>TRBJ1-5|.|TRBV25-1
CASGTGDGNQPQHF
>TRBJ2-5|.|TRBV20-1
CSARHPRGEIETQYF
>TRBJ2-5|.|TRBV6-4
CASSVEARGGQETQYF
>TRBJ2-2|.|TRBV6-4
CASSEGFPDTGELFF
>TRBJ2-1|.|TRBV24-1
CATSDAGLHNEQFF
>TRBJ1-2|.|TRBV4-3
CASSQDQWVASGYTF
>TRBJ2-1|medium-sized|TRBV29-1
CSVGVGVDSYNEQFF
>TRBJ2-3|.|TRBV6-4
CASSVVAGGTDTQYF
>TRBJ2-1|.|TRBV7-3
CASSSTQDSEQFF
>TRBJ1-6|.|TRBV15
CATSRGQDSSPLHF
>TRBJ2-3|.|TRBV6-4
CASKSGGATADTQYF
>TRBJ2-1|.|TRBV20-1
CSARANSDNEQFF
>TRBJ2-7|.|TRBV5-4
CASSIKSFGIYEQYF
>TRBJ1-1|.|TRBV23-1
CASSQSERATEAFF
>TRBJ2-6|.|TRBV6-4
CASSGEASVSGANVLTF
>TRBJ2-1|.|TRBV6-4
CASSLKGGMGEQFF
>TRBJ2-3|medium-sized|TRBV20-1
CSARDTSGGEADTQYF
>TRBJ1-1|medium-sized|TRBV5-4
CASSPGRPEAFF
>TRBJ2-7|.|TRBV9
CASSVGGGSRSYEQYF